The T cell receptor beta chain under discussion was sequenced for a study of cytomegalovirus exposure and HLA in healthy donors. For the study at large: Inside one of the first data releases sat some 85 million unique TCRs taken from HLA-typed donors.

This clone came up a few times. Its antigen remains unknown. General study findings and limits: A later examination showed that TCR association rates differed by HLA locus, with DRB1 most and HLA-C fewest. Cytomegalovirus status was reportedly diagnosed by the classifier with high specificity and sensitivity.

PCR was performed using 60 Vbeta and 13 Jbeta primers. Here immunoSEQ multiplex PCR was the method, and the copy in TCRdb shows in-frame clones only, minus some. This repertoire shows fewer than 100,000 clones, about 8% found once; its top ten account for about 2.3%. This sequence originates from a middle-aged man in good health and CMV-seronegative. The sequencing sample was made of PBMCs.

The CDR3: CASSYSQAVSYEQYF. The DNA of the CDR3 is TGTGCCAGCAGTTACTCTCAGGCCGTCTCCTACGAGCAGTACTTC. This sequence joins TRBV6-5 and TRBJ2-7; the D is unclear. This CDR3 is 15 amino acids long. V shed 0 bases and J shed 0 bases, with 9 bases lying between them. The germline gives CDR1 MNHEY, CDR2 SVGAGI.